Listed here are 3 T cell receptor beta chains from one sample, sequenced in a study of monozygotic twins with inflammatory bowel disease. From its re-call of the 5' RACE reads, TCRdb lists each CDR3 protein once, without DNA. In all, the sample yields about 300,000 distinct CDR3 sequences. The source material was blood. The receptors come from a human donor with ulcerative colitis or Crohn's disease, or a healthy co-twin of an affected twin (not recorded which).

This chain uses TRBV12-3 or TRBV12-4 with TRBJ1-2; TCRdb outputs TRBD1, but without DNA this stays unchecked. CDR3 size: 13 residues. Here the CDR3 reads CASTQGVSYGYTF.

This chain connects TRBV28 to TRBJ1-1; lacking DNA, the TRBD1 call made by TCRdb goes unchecked. Germline assignment: CDR1 MDHEN and CDR2 SYDVKM. The CDR3 runs 13 residues. The CDR3 loop is CASKGGVNTEAFF.

The CDR3 here is CASSDTGFSTGELFF. The rearrangement links TRBV25-1 to TRBJ2-2; checking the TCRdb D call of TRBD1 is not possible without DNA. This CDR3 contains 15 residues. CDR1 MGHDK and CDR2 SYGVNS come from the germline V gene. Variable domain in full (rest from reference TRBV25-1 and TRBJ2-2): EADIYQTPRYLVIGTGKKITLECSQTMGHDKMYWYQQDPGMELHLIHYSYGVNSTEKGDLSSESTVSRIRTEHFPLTLESARPSHTSQYLCASSDTGFSTGELFFGEGSRLTVL.